This T cell receptor beta chain is drawn from a study of identical twins. Regarding the study as a whole: Monozygotic twins shared more out-of-frame TCR alpha than recombination models predicted. The presence of invariant MAIT and iNKT cells could partly confound analyses of zero-insertion sequences. Whereas memory repertoires showed no such difference, abundant cord blood beta clonotypes carried fewer insertions.

On this clonotype: What it binds is not known.

Template switching (which added a universal primer site) was used, and cDNA carried unique molecular identifiers. MiXCR was run by TCRdb on the 5' RACE reads, yielding one entry per CDR3 protein. The sample yields 1.5 million to 2 million distinct CDR3 sequences, about 30% seen once. Germline V gene lookup returns CDR1 MDHEN and CDR2 SYDVKM. The CDR3 is 16 amino acids. V shed 4 bases, J shed 4 bases, and the junction held 7 bases outside the gene matches. The V and J genes are TRBV28 and TRBJ1-4, with 9 bases lining up with TRBD1. The sample comprised cord blood. The receptor comes from a newborn girl in good health. CDR3 loop: CASSSGQGGLNEKLFF. CDR3 DNA sequence: TGTGCCAGCAGTTCGGGACAGGGTGGGCTTAATGAAAAACTGTTTTTT.